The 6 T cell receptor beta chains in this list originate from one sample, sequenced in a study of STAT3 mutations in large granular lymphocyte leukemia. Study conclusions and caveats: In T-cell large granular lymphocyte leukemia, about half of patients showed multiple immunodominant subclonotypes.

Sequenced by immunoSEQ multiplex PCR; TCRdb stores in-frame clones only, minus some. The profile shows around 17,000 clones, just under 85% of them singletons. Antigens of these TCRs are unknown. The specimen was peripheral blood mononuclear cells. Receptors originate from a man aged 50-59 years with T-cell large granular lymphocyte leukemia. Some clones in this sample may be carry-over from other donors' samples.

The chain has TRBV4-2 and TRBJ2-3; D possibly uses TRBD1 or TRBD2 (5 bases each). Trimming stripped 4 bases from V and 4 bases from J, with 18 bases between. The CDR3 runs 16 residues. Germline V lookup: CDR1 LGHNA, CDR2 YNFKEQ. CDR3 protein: CASSPSTGTPADTQYF. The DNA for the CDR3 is TGTGCCAGCAGCCCTTCTACGGGGACCCCAGCAGATACGCAGTATTTT.

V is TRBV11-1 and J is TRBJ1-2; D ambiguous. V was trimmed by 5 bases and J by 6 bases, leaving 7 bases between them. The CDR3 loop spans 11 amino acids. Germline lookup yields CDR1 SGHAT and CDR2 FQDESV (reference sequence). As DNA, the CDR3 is TGTGCCAGCAGCCACCGGGATGGCTACACCTTC. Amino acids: CASSHRDGYTF.

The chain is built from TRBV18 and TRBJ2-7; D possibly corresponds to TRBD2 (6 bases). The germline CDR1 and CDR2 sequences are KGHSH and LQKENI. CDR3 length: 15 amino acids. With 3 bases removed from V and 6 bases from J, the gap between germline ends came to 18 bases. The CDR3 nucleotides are TGTGCCAGCTCACCGGTTGGGCAGCGGGCCGCCGAGCAGTACTTC. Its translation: CASSPVGQRAAEQYF.

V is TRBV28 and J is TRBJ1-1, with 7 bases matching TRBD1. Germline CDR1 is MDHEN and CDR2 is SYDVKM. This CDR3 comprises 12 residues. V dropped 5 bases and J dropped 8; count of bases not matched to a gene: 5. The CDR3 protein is CASSPQGVEAFF. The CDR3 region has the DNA TGTGCCAGCAGTCCGCAGGGGGTGGAAGCTTTCTTT.

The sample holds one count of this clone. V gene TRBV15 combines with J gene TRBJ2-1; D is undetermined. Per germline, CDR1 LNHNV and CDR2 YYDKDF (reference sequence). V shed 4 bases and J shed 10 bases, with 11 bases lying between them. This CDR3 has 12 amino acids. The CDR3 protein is CATSIETLEQFF. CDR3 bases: TGTGCCACCAGCATAGAAACGTTGGAGCAGTTCTTC.

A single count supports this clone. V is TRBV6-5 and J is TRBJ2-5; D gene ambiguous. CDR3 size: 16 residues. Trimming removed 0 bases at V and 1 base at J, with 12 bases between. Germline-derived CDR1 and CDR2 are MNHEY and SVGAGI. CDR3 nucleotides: TGTGCCAGCAGTTACTCGATTGCGGCCAGCCAAGAGACCCAGTACTTC. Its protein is CASSYSIAASQETQYF.